The clone carrying this T cell receptor beta chain was seen a single time. As yet, its antigen is unknown. The data were obtained in a study of OX40 agonist ivuxolimab in advanced cancers. Background on the study: Those enrolled were approximately 78% male, with a mean age of roughly 62 years and ages from roughly 23 to 79. Participants could have had prior anti-PD-1, anti-PD-L1 or anti-CTLA-4 therapy, and less than 45% had some.

Produced via immunoSEQ multiplex PCR; TCRdb's table is partial and in-frame only. The sample holds around 76,000 clones, 80% to 90% seen once. Overall study results and limits: CD4+ and CD8+ blood T cells expanded clonally by week 6 at 0.1 to 3.0 mg/kg.

The V end was cut by 11 bases, the J end by 4 bases, with 15 bases between. The length of the CDR3 is 13 residues. Germline loops: CDR1 MNHNS, CDR2 SASEGT. The investigators sampled blood at baseline, at cycle 4 day 1, and at cycle 7 day 1. This chain uses TRBV6-1 with TRBJ1-3; TRBD1 might be the D (5 bases). This sequence originates from an adult with an advanced solid tumor such as melanoma, head and neck, liver or kidney cancer. The sequenced sample was CD4+ or CD8+ T cells sorted from blood, obtained in a trial of the OX40 agonist ivuxolimab. CDR3 sequence reads: CAHGPGAGNTIYF. CDR3 DNA: TGTGCCCACGGACCCGGGGCCGGAAACACCATATATTTT.